This T cell receptor (beta chain) derives from a study of blood T cell repertoires in COVID-19. Study summary: PBMCs, B-cell-depleted T cells, or T cells provided the cDNA or gDNA that made up the material.

Per the authors' pipeline: Estimates of nucleated cell counts were drawn from the amplification of reference gene primers. Assay used: immunoSEQ multiplex PCR; TCRdb lists only in-frame clones, some missing. That table gives V, J and clone size, and the DNA gave D and trimming. The data contain 75,000 to 90,000 clones, 91% of them seen just once; the ten biggest clones take up roughly 6%. The CDR3 covers 13 residues. V shed 3 bases and J 6 bases; nucleotides not matched to a gene: 5. Germline V CDR1 and CDR2: SGHAT, FQDESV (reference sequence). Source material: peripheral blood. This TCR came from a human donor in a cohort sampled during active COVID-19. V gene TRBV11-1 combines with J gene TRBJ2-7; 7 bases align to TRBD1. The CDR3 DNA reads TGTGCCAGCAGCTTCCCCAGGGGGACCGAGCAGTACTTC. Encoded protein: CASSFPRGTEQYF.